What follows are 11 T cell receptor beta chains derived from one specimen sequenced in a study of blood T cell repertoires in COVID-19 (dated by TCRdb to between 2020 and 2021). Receptor amplification or capture employed the immunoSEQ multiplex PCR assay. The clones in this table, taken by TCRdb from immuneACCESS, are in-frame only. Not every clone is retained; where verified, under half of the shortfall comes from an unresolved V gene, and the cause of the rest is unknown. The sample records about 240,000 clones, 82% of which are singletons. Roughly 3.4% of the sample rests with the top ten. Sequencing was performed on peripheral blood. The receptors originated from a woman aged 18-35 years with acute or convalescent COVID-19.

V usage is TRBV7-8 and J usage is TRBJ1-2; 9 bases are a match to TRBD1. V trimming: 5 bases; J trimming: 7 bases; junction bases outside the gene matches: 8. The CDR3 is 14 amino acids. Germline loops: CDR1 SGHVS, CDR2 FQNEAQ. CDR3 sequence: CASSPGDRGGGYTF. CDR3 DNA: TGTGCCAGCAGCCCCGGCGACAGGGGGGGTGGCTACACCTTC.

J is TRBJ2-3 and V is TRBV28; D may be TRBD2 (6 bases). CDR3 length equals 19 residues. Trimming shortened V by 6 bases and J by 2 bases, and 27 bases separated the two germline ends. Germline CDR1 MDHEN, CDR2 SYDVKM. The CDR3 protein is CASRVYSAVLADATDTQYF. The DNA for the CDR3 is TGTGCCAGCAGAGTTTATTCGGCGGTTTTAGCGGATGCCACAGATACGCAGTATTTT.

V gene TRBV6-2 or TRBV6-3 combines with J gene TRBJ2-2; 9 nucleotides align to TRBD2. CDR3 size: 15 residues. Germline loops: CDR1 MNHEY, CDR2 SVGEGT. Trimming removed 6 bases from V and 4 bases from J; junction bases left unmatched: 6. CDR3 sequence (DNA): TGTGCCAGCAGCCTCATAGCGGGAGTCACCGGGGAGCTGTTTTTT. This gives the protein CASSLIAGVTGELFF.

This sequence joins TRBV11-2 and TRBJ2-7, with D uncertain. The germline V and J ends were trimmed by 3 bases and 6 bases, with 15 bases remaining between them. This CDR3 has 14 residues. Germline assignment: CDR1 SGHAT and CDR2 FQNNGV. CDR3 region: CASSFSTVSGEQYF. In DNA form, the CDR3 reads TGTGCCAGCAGCTTTTCGACCGTATCGGGCGAGCAGTACTTC. Filled out from reference TRBV11-2 and TRBJ2-7, the complete variable domain reads EAGVAQSPRYKIIEKRQSVAFWCNPISGHATLYWYQQILGQGPKLLIQFQNNGVVDDSQLPKDRFSAERLKGVDSTLKIQPAKLEDSAVYLCASSFSTVSGEQYFGPGTRLTVT.

V is TRBV5-5 and J is TRBJ2-3, with 15 nucleotides matching TRBD2. Germline CDR1 SGHKS, CDR2 YYEKEE (reference sequence). The CDR3 is 19 amino acids. Unmatched junction bases numbered 7, after V lost 0 bases and J lost 2 bases. CDR3 coding DNA: TGTGCCAGCAGCTTGGGGGGGACTAGCGGGAGGCATTTCACAGATACGCAGTATTTT. It is translated as CASSLGGTSGRHFTDTQYF.

This sequence joins TRBV5-4 and TRBJ2-4; the match to TRBD1 covers 11 bases. The CDR3 has 17 residues. The ends lost 6 bases at V and 0 bases at J; junction bases unmatched: 8. Germline CDR1 SGHNT, CDR2 YYREEE (reference sequence). The CDR3 reads CASIRTGGEVAKNIQYF. Here the CDR3 DNA reads TGTGCCAGCATCCGGACAGGGGGCGAAGTAGCCAAAAACATTCAGTACTTC.

The V call is TRBV18, the J call TRBJ2-3; TRBD1 aligns across 10 bases. The CDR3 is 15 amino acids. Germline V gives CDR1 KGHSH, CDR2 LQKENI. V lost 2 bases to trimming and J lost 3 bases; unmatched junction nucleotides: 2. CDR3 loop: CASSPGQGVTDTQYF. The CDR3 DNA reads as TGTGCCAGCTCACCAGGACAGGGGGTAACAGATACGCAGTATTTT. Full variable domain (remainder filled in from reference TRBV18 and TRBJ2-3): NAGVMQNPRHLVRRRGQEARLRCSPMKGHSHVYWYRQLPEEGLKFMVYLQKENIIDESGMPKERFSAEFPKEGPSILRIQQVVRGDSAAYFCASSPGQGVTDTQYFGPGTRLTVL.

J is TRBJ1-2 and V is TRBV7-9; D gene ambiguous. Germline V gives CDR1 SEHNR, CDR2 FQNEAQ (reference sequence). This CDR3 spans 12 amino acids. The V end lost 1 base, the J end lost 4 bases, and 4 bases lay between the germline ends. The DNA for the CDR3 is TGTGCCAGCAGCTTAGTCAGCTATGGCTACACCTTC. Protein sequence: CASSLVSYGYTF.

V and J are TRBV7-9 and TRBJ2-3, with TRBD2 matching over 9 bases. Per the germline V gene, CDR1 is SEHNR and CDR2 is FQNEAQ (reference sequence). V trimming: 6 bases; J trimming: 3 bases; junction bases outside the gene matches: 7. The CDR3 contains 15 residues. DNA of the CDR3: TGTGCCAGCAGGCATAGCGGGAGAGGGACAGATACGCAGTATTTT. The encoded protein is CASRHSGRGTDTQYF.

The V gene is TRBV5-1, the J gene TRBJ2-3; no clear D. This CDR3 is 12 amino acids long. The germline CDR1 and CDR2 sequences are SGHRS and YFSETQ. The ends were cut back, 6 bases at V and 5 bases at J, with 10 bases in the middle. CDR3 DNA sequence: TGCGCCAGCACAATCTCCGGAGATACGCAGTATTTT. Protein product: CASTISGDTQYF.

The genes are TRBV18 and TRBJ2-7, with no clear D. Germline V gene sequence: CDR1 KGHSH, CDR2 LQKENI. The CDR3 is 13 residues long. Deletions cut 0 bases from V and 2 bases from J, with 5 bases between. The CDR3 here is CASSPPVTYEQYF. The CDR3 DNA is TGTGCCAGCTCACCACCTGTAACCTACGAGCAGTACTTC.